One and the same sample provided the 20 T cell receptor beta chains below, sequenced in a study of T-cell memory formation after mild COVID-19. MiXCR, run by TCRdb on the 5' RACE reads, gives a single entry per CDR3 protein. Of around 250,000 distinct CDR3 sequences listed, roughly a tenth are singletons. The sample was PBMCs or a T cell subset sorted from them (not recorded which). The origin of the receptors is a man in his late teens or twenties who had mild COVID-19 (a few samples of this study predate the infection). Cell type and time point are not known.

The V and J genes are TRBV7-8 and TRBJ2-7; 10 nucleotides line up with TRBD2. The CDR3 contains 15 residues. Germline V gene data show CDR1 as SGHVS and CDR2 as FQNEAQ. V lost 5 bases to trimming and J lost 5 bases; unmatched junction nucleotides: 9. The CDR3 region is CASSPEAGGTHEQYF. For the CDR3, the DNA is TGTGCCAGCAGCCCAGAAGCGGGGGGGACCCACGAGCAGTACTTC.

A few counts support this clonotype. This chain connects TRBV5-6 to TRBJ2-1; D is possibly TRBD2 (5 bases). CDR1 is SGHDT and CDR2 is YYEEEE in the germline V gene. V was cut by 7 bases and J by 3 bases, with 8 bases left in between. CDR3 length equals 12 residues. The CDR3 nucleotides read TGTGCCAGCGCTAGCTTCTACAATGAGCAGTTCTTC. This sequence encodes CASASFYNEQFF.

This clonotype showed up just a few times. The J gene is TRBJ1-1, the V gene TRBV7-9; D not resolved. CDR1 is SEHNR and CDR2 is FQNEAQ in the germline V gene (reference sequence). CDR3 length equals 13 residues. V was cut by 5 bases and J by 8 bases, with 15 bases left in between. This CDR3 is CASSGGPSVEAFF. The CDR3 nucleotides are TGTGCCAGCAGCGGAGGACCCAGCGTGGAAGCTTTCTTT.

This clonotype has a count of ten or more. The rearrangement uses TRBV5-1 and TRBJ2-7; 8 bases are a match to TRBD1. CDR1 and CDR2 (germline): SGHRS, YFSETQ. The CDR3 runs to 14 residues. V dropped 0 bases and J dropped 3; count of bases not matched to a gene: 2. DNA for the CDR3: TGCGCCAGCAGCTTGGGGGGACAGGTCTACGAGCAGTACTTC. Protein: CASSLGGQVYEQYF.

The chain carries TRBV5-6 and TRBJ2-7; D might be TRBD1 (6 bases). From germline, CDR1 is SGHDT and CDR2 YYEEEE. Trimming pared 7 bases from V and 3 bases from J, leaving 29 bases between. CDR3 length equals 18 residues. CDR3 DNA sequence: TGTGCCAGCCACTCTCGTTCGGGAACCTCAGGGGTCGGCTACGAGCAGTACGTC. Amino acid sequence: CASHSRSGTSGVGYEQYV.

This clonotype occurred a few times. J is TRBJ2-2 and V is TRBV6-6; 7 bases agree with TRBD2. Germline loops: CDR1 MNHNY, CDR2 SVGAGI (reference sequence). Unmatched junction bases numbered 7, after V lost 5 bases and J lost 1 base. There are 16 residues in the CDR3. CDR3 loop: CASSDWPSGNTGELFF. DNA for the CDR3: TGTGCCAGCAGTGACTGGCCTAGCGGGAACACCGGGGAGCTGTTTTTT.

This clonotype was observed a handful of times. V and J are TRBV20-1 and TRBJ2-1, with 11 bases aligning to TRBD2. Looked up from germline, CDR1 is DFQATT and CDR2 is SNEGSKA (reference sequence). The CDR3 has 15 amino acids. The ends lost 3 bases at V and 7 bases at J; junction bases unmatched: 8. CDR3 DNA: TGCAGTGCTAGGGTAGCGGGGGGGCTCTGGAATGAGCAGTTCTTC. It translates to CSARVAGGLWNEQFF.

This clonotype was recorded at least ten times. V is TRBV7-3 and J is TRBJ1-6; maybe TRBD1 (5 bases). Germline CDR1 SGHTA, CDR2 FQGTGA. This CDR3 contains 14 residues. The V end lost 5 bases, the J end lost 6 bases, and 11 bases lay between the germline ends. For the CDR3, the DNA is TGTGCCAGCAGCCCGGGGGGTATTAATTCACCCCTCCACTTT. It is translated as CASSPGGINSPLHF. The variable domain in full, with the rest retrieved from reference TRBV7-3 and TRBJ1-6, is GAGVSQTPSNKVTEKGKYVELRCDPISGHTALYWYRQSLGQGPEFLIYFQGTGAADDSGLPNDRFFAVRPEGSVSTLKIQRTERGDSAVYLCASSPGGINSPLHFGNGTRLTVT.

This clonotype has just a few counts. The rearrangement links TRBV12-3 or TRBV12-4 to TRBJ1-1, with 7 bases aligning to TRBD1. This CDR3 is built from 15 residues. V lost 7 bases and J lost 0; bases outside the gene matches: 8. The CDR3 sequence: CASTGARGLNTEAFF. Written as DNA, the CDR3 is TGTGCCAGCACGGGGGCCAGGGGGTTGAACACTGAAGCTTTCTTT.

The V gene is TRBV5-6, the J gene TRBJ2-3; D gene unclear. Germline V gives CDR1 SGHDT, CDR2 YYEEEE. Trimming took 2 bases from V and 6 from J, leaving 10 bases between them. The CDR3 consists of 13 residues. CDR3 protein: CASSLSDWDTQYF. The CDR3 DNA reads TGTGCCAGCAGCTTATCAGATTGGGATACGCAGTATTTT.

This clonotype was found many times. The genes are TRBV6-2 or TRBV6-3 and TRBJ2-7; D may be TRBD1 (6 bases). The germline V and J ends were trimmed by 3 bases and 0 bases, with 9 bases remaining between them. Germline V gives CDR1 MNHEY, CDR2 SVGEGT. CDR3 size: 14 residues. The CDR3 region has the DNA TGTGCCAGCAGTTATCCAGGGGACTCCTACGAGCAGTACGTC. Translation: CASSYPGDSYEQYV.

There are many counts of this clonotype. The chain is built from TRBV6-4 and TRBJ2-3, with TRBD2 matching 8 bases. CDR3 size: 14 residues. The germline V gene encodes CDR1 MRHNA and CDR2 SNTAGT. V dropped 4 bases and J dropped 5; count of bases not matched to a gene: 5. The CDR3 region is CASSVSGGIDTQYF. In DNA, the CDR3 is TGTGCCAGCAGTGTATCGGGGGGGATAGATACGCAGTATTTT.

This clonotype was seen a few times. V gene TRBV19 combines with J gene TRBJ1-5; 7 bases fit TRBD1. The CDR3 length is 14 residues. The V gene end was trimmed by 1 base and the J gene end by 8 bases; junction bases not matched to a gene: 5. Germline V gives CDR1 LNHDA, CDR2 SQIVND (reference sequence). CDR3 coding DNA: TGTGCCAGTAGTATAGGGGCAGGGGGAGAGCCCCAGCATTTT. Its translation is CASSIGAGGEPQHF. Supplemented by reference TRBV19 and TRBJ1-5, the full variable domain reads DGGITQSPKYLFRKEGQNVTLSCEQNLNHDAMYWYRQDPGQGLRLIYYSQIVNDFQKGDIAEGYSVSREKKESFPLTVTSAQKNPTAFYLCASSIGAGGEPQHFGDGTRLSIL.

This clonotype has a handful of counts. The chain joins TRBV4-1 to TRBJ2-5; D is ambiguous. This CDR3 is 15 amino acids long. V lost 1 base and J 2 bases, leaving 11 bases between the germline ends. CDR1 and CDR2 from the germline V gene are MGHRA and YSYEKL. The CDR3 loop reads CASSQASHFQETQYF. CDR3 nucleotides: TGCGCCAGCAGCCAAGCTTCACATTTTCAAGAGACCCAGTACTTC.

The V gene is TRBV20-1, the J gene TRBJ2-1; 8 bases align to TRBD2. Trimming at V came to 3 bases and at J to 7 bases, leaving 2 bases not matched to a gene. From germline, CDR1 is DFQATT and CDR2 SNEGSKA (reference sequence). The CDR3 loop spans 12 amino acids. CDR3 nucleotides: TGCAGTGCTAGTCGGGGGGGGAATGAGCAGTTCTTC. This codes for CSASRGGNEQFF.

This rearrangement joins TRBV7-2 to TRBJ2-1; D may match TRBD1 or TRBD2 (6 bases each). Germline V gene sequence: CDR1 SGHTA, CDR2 FQGNSA. The germline V and J ends were trimmed by 5 bases and 6 bases, with 14 bases remaining between them. The CDR3 has 14 amino acids. The CDR3: CASSPAQGGNEQFF. CDR3 coding DNA: TGTGCCAGCAGCCCCGCACAGGGAGGCAATGAGCAGTTCTTC. The complete variable domain, with remaining parts taken from reference TRBV7-2 and TRBJ2-1, reads GAGVSQSPSNKVTEKGKDVELRCDPISGHTALYWYRQSLGQGLEFLIYFQGNSAPDKSGLPSDRFSAERTGGSVSTLTIQRTQQEDSAVYLCASSPAQGGNEQFFGPGTRLTVL.

The chain combines TRBV6-5 with TRBJ2-5; maybe TRBD1 (6 bases). The length of the CDR3 is 16 residues. With 3 bases removed from V and 2 bases from J, the gap between germline ends came to 16 bases. Germline CDR1 and CDR2: MNHEY and SVGAGI. The CDR3 region is CASSYLTGLPQETQYF. In nucleotides, the CDR3 is TGTGCCAGCAGTTATCTGACAGGACTGCCACAAGAGACCCAGTACTTC.

The rearrangement uses TRBV5-6 and TRBJ1-1, with D possibly being TRBD1 (5 bases). The CDR3 has 17 amino acids. The V and J ends lost 6 bases and 0 bases respectively, with 21 bases between them. The germline gives CDR1 SGHDT, CDR2 YYEEEE. The CDR3 DNA reads as TGTGCCAGCAAAGTTCAGGGCGTCTTTGGTATGAACACTGAAGCTTTCTTT. Amino acids: CASKVQGVFGMNTEAFF. Drawing the rest from reference TRBV5-6 and TRBJ1-1, the complete variable domain is DAGVTQSPTHLIKTRGQQVTLRCSPKSGHDTVSWYQQALGQGPQFIFQYYEEEERQRGNFPDRFSGHQFPNYSSELNVNALLLGDSALYLCASKVQGVFGMNTEAFFGQGTRLTVV.

This chain uses TRBV20-1 with TRBJ1-5, with a tentative D call TRBD1 (5 bases). V was trimmed by 1 base and J by 5 bases, leaving 18 bases between them. CDR1 and CDR2 (germline): DFQATT, SNEGSKA (reference sequence). This CDR3 comprises 16 residues. CDR3 sequence (DNA): TGCAGTGCTAGAGTTCCACGGGGCCTTGAGGATCAGCCCCAGCATTTT. This sequence encodes CSARVPRGLEDQPQHF.

The chain recombines TRBV7-2 with TRBJ2-1; 8 nucleotides match TRBD2. The germline CDR1 and CDR2 sequences are SGHTA and FQGNSA. The junction had 13 bases not matched to a gene; V was cut back by 5 bases and J by 10 bases. The CDR3 is 15 amino acids. CDR3 sequence: CASSGIAGGGVEQFF. The CDR3 DNA is TGTGCCAGCAGCGGGATCGCGGGGGGCGGGGTGGAGCAGTTCTTC.